The 22 T cell receptor beta chains presented below share a single source sample, sequenced in a study of blood T cells in healthy people across ages. Primed by a sample-barcoded 5' primer and a J-beta primer mix, a second PCR proceeded for 7 to 11 cycles. TCRdb analysed the 5' RACE reads with MiXCR anew, one entry per CDR3 protein. The sample records about a million distinct CDR3 sequences, roughly two fifths being singletons. The source material was blood. These receptors all stem from a man aged 18 to 29 in good health.

DNA for the CDR3: TGCAGTGCCAGCCCGACCGGGACAGGGGACGCTGGCTACACCTTC. It yields the protein CSASPTGTGDAGYTF. The chain uses TRBV20-1 and TRBJ1-2, with 10 bases matching TRBD1. Germline loops: CDR1 DFQATT, CDR2 SNEGSKA (reference sequence). This CDR3 contains 15 residues. V was pared by 6 bases and J by 7 bases, with 14 bases of the junction left unmatched.

V gene TRBV18 combines with J gene TRBJ2-2; D tentatively reads TRBD1 or TRBD2 (5 bases each). CDR3 length: 14 residues. The germline V and J ends were trimmed by 10 bases and 5 bases, with 17 bases remaining between them. Germline lookup yields CDR1 KGHSH and CDR2 LQKENI. The CDR3 bases are TGTGCCACCTCTGGGGACGCGGCAACCGGGGAGCTGTTTTTT. Translated: CATSGDAATGELFF.

The gene calls are TRBV12-3 or TRBV12-4 and TRBJ2-5, with TRBD2 matching over 10 bases. The CDR3 runs to 15 residues. V was pared by 6 bases and J by 2 bases, with 6 bases of the junction left unmatched. Written as DNA, the CDR3 is TGTGCCAGCAGCGGTAGCGGGGGGAAACAAGAGACCCAGTACTTC. This encodes CASSGSGGKQETQYF.

This clonotype was counted at least ten times. The chain links TRBV12-3 or TRBV12-4 to TRBJ2-5, with 7 nucleotides matching TRBD1. Germline trimming cut 4 bases from V and 3 bases from J; bases unmatched to any gene: 2. The CDR3 totals 13 residues. The CDR3 protein is CASSSGQEETQYF. CDR3 in DNA: TGTGCCAGCAGTTCCGGACAGGAAGAGACCCAGTACTTC.

Concerning this clonotype: Mismatch with germline at one junction end may stem from a read error. The V call is TRBV6-2 or TRBV6-3, the J call TRBJ1-2; no clear D gene. The germline gives CDR1 MNHEY, CDR2 SVGEGT. This CDR3 has 13 amino acids. This chain's CDR3 is CASSTQTRDGCTF. CDR3 in DNA: TGTGCCAGCAGTACCCAAACGCGGGATGGCTGCACCTTC.

This clonotype was picked up many times. This chain links TRBV7-2 with TRBJ2-3; D is uncertain. Germline lookup yields CDR1 SGHTA and CDR2 FQGNSA. With 3 bases removed from V and 1 base from J, the gap between germline ends came to 5 bases. The CDR3 sequence is 13 residues long. The CDR3 DNA reads TGTGCCAGCAGCTTTACGGGCACAGATACGCAGTATTTT. It yields the protein CASSFTGTDTQYF. Complete variable domain (other parts from reference TRBV7-2 and TRBJ2-3): GAGVSQSPSNKVTEKGKDVELRCDPISGHTALYWYRQSLGQGLEFLIYFQGNSAPDKSGLPSDRFSAERTGGSVSTLTIQRTQQEDSAVYLCASSFTGTDTQYFGPGTRLTVL.

The rearrangement uses TRBV10-3 and TRBJ2-3, with D tentatively TRBD1 or TRBD2 (5 bases each). The V end lost 6 bases, the J end lost 0 bases, and 13 bases lay between the germline ends. The CDR3 sequence is 15 residues long. Germline lookup yields CDR1 ENHRY and CDR2 SYGVKD. The CDR3 nucleotides read TGTGCCATCAGGGACGACAGAGGGAGCACAGATACGCAGTATTTT. Its protein is CAIRDDRGSTDTQYF.

Note on this clonotype: A read error may account for a junction end that differs from germline. The V call is TRBV3-1, the J call TRBJ1-4; a weak D match, TRBD1 (6 bases). CDR3 length: 14 amino acids. The V gene's germline CDR1 is LGHDT and CDR2 YNNKEL (reference sequence). The CDR3 sequence: CACSLDSNNEKLFF. The CDR3 DNA follows: TGTGCCTGCAGCCTGGACAGTAATAATGAAAAACTGTTTTTT.

This clonotype is a singleton in its sample. CDR3 loop: CSATARGSNQPQHF. CDR3 nucleotides: TGCAGTGCCACTGCGAGGGGGAGCAATCAGCCCCAGCATTTT. The chain couples TRBV20-1 to TRBJ1-5; D possibly corresponds to TRBD1 (6 bases). Germline V gives CDR1 DFQATT, CDR2 SNEGSKA (reference sequence). CDR3 length: 14 residues. Trimming removed 6 bases at V and 1 base at J, with 13 bases between.

This clonotype came up a few times. This chain connects TRBV6-6 to TRBJ1-5, with D tentatively TRBD1 (6 bases). The CDR3 has 14 residues. The ends were cut back, 0 bases at V and 4 bases at J, with 7 bases in the middle. Germline CDR1 reads MNHNY; CDR2 reads SVGAGI (reference sequence). The CDR3 protein is CASSYSTGNQPQHF. CDR3 nucleotide sequence: TGTGCCAGCAGTTACTCTACAGGGAATCAGCCCCAGCATTTT.

V and J are TRBV3-1 and TRBJ2-2; D uncertain. Between the trimmed V and J ends, which lost 0 bases and 5 bases, there was a span of 10 bases. Germline V gene data show CDR1 as LGHDT and CDR2 as YNNKEL (reference sequence). The CDR3 covers 15 residues. The DNA for the CDR3 is TGTGCCAGCAGCCAAGATCGAGGCCCGACCGGGGAGCTGTTTTTT. Translated, it gives CASSQDRGPTGELFF.

The genes are TRBV5-1 and TRBJ1-4, with TRBD1 as a possible D gene (6 bases). The germline V gene encodes CDR1 SGHRS and CDR2 YFSETQ. CDR3 length: 15 amino acids. Trimming took off 1 base at V and 3 bases at J, with 10 bases between the two ends. CDR3 nucleotides: TGCGCCAGCAGCTTGATCGCAGGGGCTAATGAAAAACTGTTTTTT. Translating gives CASSLIAGANEKLFF.

There are many counts of this clonotype. The V and J genes are TRBV4-2 and TRBJ1-2; 7 nucleotides match TRBD1. With V trimmed by 1 base and J by 2 bases, 4 bases remained unmatched. Germline lookup yields CDR1 LGHNA and CDR2 YNFKEQ. The CDR3 contains 15 residues. CDR3 residues: CASSQAGTANYGYTF. For the CDR3, the DNA is TGTGCCAGCAGCCAAGCAGGGACAGCGAACTATGGCTACACCTTC.

This clonotype occurred a few times. The chain joins TRBV29-1 to TRBJ2-1, with D uncertain. The CDR3 has 13 residues. V was cut by 6 bases and J by 1 base, with 10 bases left in between. Germline V CDR1 and CDR2: SQVTM, ANQGSEA. CDR3 sequence (DNA): TGCAGCGTCGACCCTCGGTCCTACAATGAGCAGTTCTTC. It encodes CSVDPRSYNEQFF.

There are a few counts of this clonotype. The chain couples TRBV29-1 to TRBJ1-4; perhaps TRBD1 as D (6 bases). This CDR3 region has 13 residues. The germline V gene has CDR1 SQVTM and CDR2 ANQGSEA. V was shortened by 7 bases and J by 2 bases, with 11 bases between the two germline ends. The CDR3 sequence is CSGGQGTNEKLFF. The DNA for the CDR3 is TGCAGCGGTGGTCAGGGGACTAATGAAAAACTGTTTTTT.

Note on this clonotype: This sequence may be a read error, since a much larger clone differs from it by one base. V and J are TRBV4-3 and TRBJ2-7; D is unresolved. The CDR3 has 15 residues. V was pared by 0 bases and J by 7 bases, with 16 bases between. Per the germline V gene, CDR1 is LGHNA and CDR2 is YSLEER. CDR3 sequence reads: CASSQETYHGGEQYF. CDR3 DNA sequence: TGCGCCAGCAGCCAAGAAACTTACCACGGCGGTGAGCAGTACTTC.

CDR3 coding DNA: TGTGCCAGCAGTTTAATTAATCGGTGGGGGAACACTGAAGCTTTCTTT. The encoded protein is CASSLINRWGNTEAFF. The chain has TRBV27 and TRBJ1-1; the D is unclear. Trimming took off 2 bases at V and 1 base at J, with 14 bases between the two ends. The CDR3 is 16 amino acids. Germline CDR1 is MNHEY and CDR2 is SMNVEV (reference sequence).

This clonotype was found a few times. V usage is TRBV2 and J usage is TRBJ2-1, with 9 positions matching TRBD2. The V gene end was trimmed by 4 bases and the J gene end by 4 bases; junction bases not matched to a gene: 5. CDR1 is SNHLY and CDR2 is FYNNEI in the germline V gene. The CDR3 extends over 15 amino acids. CDR3 residues: CASSAAGGPYNEQFF. CDR3 nucleotides: TGTGCCAGCAGTGCCGCGGGGGGGCCGTACAATGAGCAGTTCTTC.

V and J are TRBV3-1 and TRBJ1-1; D ambiguous. Germline CDR1 LGHDT, CDR2 YNNKEL (reference sequence). The CDR3 totals 11 residues. V gave up 1 base and J gave up 8 bases, with 5 bases separating them. The CDR3 loop reads CASSQVSEAFF. The DNA of the CDR3 is TGTGCCAGCAGCCAAGTCAGCGAAGCTTTCTTT.

This clonotype has only a few counts. The chain combines TRBV20-1 with TRBJ1-5; D is perhaps TRBD1 (5 bases). V lost 4 bases to trimming and J lost 6 bases, with 13 bases between them. Germline V gene sequence: CDR1 DFQATT, CDR2 SNEGSKA (reference sequence). The CDR3 is 13 residues long. CDR3 DNA: TGCAGTGCTAAGGCGGGGGGTTCTCAGCCCCAGCATTTT. The encoded protein is CSAKAGGSQPQHF.

There are a few counts of this clonotype. The rearrangement uses TRBV7-2 and TRBJ2-5; no definite D call. V lost 3 bases to trimming and J lost 5 bases, with 10 bases between them. Looked up from germline, CDR1 is SGHTA and CDR2 is FQGNSA. The CDR3 is 13 residues long. The CDR3 DNA is TGTGCCAGCAGCTTTTCGGTGAGGGAGACCCAGTACTTC. As protein: CASSFSVRETQYF.

J is TRBJ2-3 and V is TRBV6-6; D uncertain. V shed 0 bases and J shed 0 bases, with 13 bases lying between them. Germline CDR1 is MNHNY and CDR2 is SVGAGI (reference sequence). The CDR3 is 17 residues long. The CDR3 sequence is CASSYSGQAISTDTQYF. In DNA, the CDR3 is TGTGCCAGCAGTTACTCAGGGCAGGCGATTAGCACAGATACGCAGTATTTT.